The clone carrying this TCR beta chain has a count of ten or more. The antigen remains undetermined. This entry comes from a study of T-cell reconstitution after alpha-beta-depleted transplantation in children. This CDR3 is built from 14 residues. The germline V and J ends were trimmed by 9 bases and 2 bases, with 17 bases remaining between them. Broader study findings: High day-60 TCRbeta diversity in some patients came from surviving recipient T cells and thymic progenitors.

The authors prepared the TCRbeta library with unique molecular identifiers. TCRdb redid the calling of the PCR reads with MiXCR, one entry per CDR3 protein. This table has 120,000 to 150,000 distinct CDR3 sequences, 7.5% to 9% appearing once. The receptor was isolated from a female patient aged 2-10 years who had a stem cell transplant for congenital amegakaryocytic thrombocytopenia, so the T cells may come from the graft donor. J is TRBJ2-7 and V is TRBV12-3 or TRBV12-4, with a possible D match to TRBD1 (6 bases). Specimen: PBMCs, mostly from graft donor cells, collected 180 days after TCRalphabeta/CD19-depleted stem cell transplant. This CDR3 is CASSPEDRTYEQYF. CDR3 coding DNA: TGTGCCAGTAGCCCTGAGGACAGAACCTACGAGCAGTACTTC.